This record looks at one TCR beta chain sequence and its context. The antigen is unknown. The PCR contained 60 Vbeta and 13 Jbeta primers. Assay: immunoSEQ multiplex PCR; the TCRdb copy retains only in-frame clones and omits some. The sample lists 140,000 or so clones, around 86% seen once, with 1.2% in the top ten. Trimming cost V 3 bases and J 3 bases, with 9 bases left between them. The CDR3 is 13 amino acids. Looked up from germline, CDR1 is MNHEY and CDR2 is SMNVEV (reference sequence). This record belongs to a study of cytomegalovirus exposure and HLA in healthy donors. Study-wide points: Later, an analysis found that common viral pathogens appeared to be linked with several of the most significant clusters.

This chain connects TRBV27 to TRBJ2-7; D not certain. The sequence came from a female donor in good health and CMV-seronegative. The sequenced material came from PBMCs. The CDR3 spells CASSFTSVYEQYF. DNA for the CDR3: TGTGCCAGCAGTTTCACTTCCGTCTACGAGCAGTACTTC.